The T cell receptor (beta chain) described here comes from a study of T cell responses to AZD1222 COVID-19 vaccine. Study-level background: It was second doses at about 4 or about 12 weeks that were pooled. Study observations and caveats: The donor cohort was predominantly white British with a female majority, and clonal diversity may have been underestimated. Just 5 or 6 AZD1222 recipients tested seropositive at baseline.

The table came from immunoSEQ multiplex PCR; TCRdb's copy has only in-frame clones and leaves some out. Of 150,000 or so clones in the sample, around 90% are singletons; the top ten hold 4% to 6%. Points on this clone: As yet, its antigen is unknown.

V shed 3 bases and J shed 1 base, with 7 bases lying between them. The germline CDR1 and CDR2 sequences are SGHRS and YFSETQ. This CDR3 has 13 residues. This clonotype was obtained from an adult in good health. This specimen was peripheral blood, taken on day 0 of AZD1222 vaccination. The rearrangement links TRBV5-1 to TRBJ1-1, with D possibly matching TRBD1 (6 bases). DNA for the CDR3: TGCGCCAGCAGCTCGGGACAGAACACTGAAGCTTTCTTT. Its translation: CASSSGQNTEAFF. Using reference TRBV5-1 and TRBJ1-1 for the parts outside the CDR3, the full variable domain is KAGVTQTPRYLIKTRGQQVTLSCSPISGHRSVSWYQQTPGQGLQFLFEYFSETQRNKGNFPGRFSGRQFSNSRSEMNVSTLELGDSALYLCASSSGQNTEAFFGQGTRLTVV.